This T cell receptor beta chain was identified in a study of regulatory T cells in long-lasting Graves disease. The time point here: newly diagnosed GD, antithyroid drugs for less than 3 months. PBMC-extracted RNA yielded the TCR library. This CDR3 spans 14 amino acids. CDR1 and CDR2 from the germline V gene are MNHNS and SASEGT. The trim removed 5 bases at V and 2 bases at J, leaving 3 bases unmatched. CDR3-region Arm-PCR and iRepertoire HTBI primers produced the TCR beta libraries. TCRdb re-called the multiplex PCR reads through MiXCR, storing one row per CDR3 protein. The repertoire consists of 500,000 or so distinct CDR3 sequences, with 11% to 15% occurring once and the leading ten covering about 15%. The data also belong to a second study, concerning T cells in Graves' hyperthyroidism and ophthalmopathy.

This receptor was obtained from a woman between 50 and 59 years old with Graves disease. This sequence joins TRBV6-1 and TRBJ2-7, with 10 bases lining up with TRBD2. The sequencing used peripheral blood mononuclear cells (PBMCs), collected at new diagnosis, from a patient treated with antithyroid drugs. This CDR3 reads CASSTLAGAYEQYF. Here the CDR3 DNA reads TGTGCCAGCAGTACCCTAGCGGGAGCCTACGAGCAGTACTTC.